The subject of this entry is one T cell receptor (beta chain). CDR1 MNHNY and CDR2 SVGAGI come from the germline V gene (reference sequence). After removal of 3 bases from V and 1 base from J, the junction contained 3 bases not matched to a gene. The CDR3 covers 14 residues. Sequenced by immunoSEQ multiplex PCR; TCRdb stores in-frame clones only, minus some. This table has 300,000 to 450,000 clones, roughly 84% appearing once. The sample is drawn from a study of blood T cell repertoires in COVID-19. Material: PBMCs or T cells enriched from blood (not recorded which). This sequence was found in a young woman who had recovered from COVID-19. The V gene is TRBV6-6, the J gene TRBJ2-7; 7 positions match TRBD1. CDR3 nucleotides: TGTGCCAGCAGTTATACAGGGGCTTCCTACGAGCAGTACTTC. The encoded protein is CASSYTGASYEQYF.